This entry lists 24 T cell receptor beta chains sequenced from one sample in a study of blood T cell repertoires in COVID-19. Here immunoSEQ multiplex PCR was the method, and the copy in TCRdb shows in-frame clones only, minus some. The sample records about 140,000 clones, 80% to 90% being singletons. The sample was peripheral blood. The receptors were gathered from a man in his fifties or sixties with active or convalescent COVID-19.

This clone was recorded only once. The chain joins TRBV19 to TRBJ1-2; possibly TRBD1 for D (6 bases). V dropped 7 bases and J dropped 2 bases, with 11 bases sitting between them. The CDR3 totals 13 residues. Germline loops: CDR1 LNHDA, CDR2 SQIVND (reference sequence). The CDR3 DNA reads TGTGCCAGTACCGCGGACAGAAACTATGGCTACACCTTC. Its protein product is CASTADRNYGYTF.

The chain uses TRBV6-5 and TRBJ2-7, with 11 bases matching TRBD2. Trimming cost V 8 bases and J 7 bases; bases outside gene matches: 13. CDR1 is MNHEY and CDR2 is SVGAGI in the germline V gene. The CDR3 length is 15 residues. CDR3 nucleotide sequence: TGTGCCAGCCAAAACCAGGCTAGCGGGGGGAGAGAGCAGTACTTC. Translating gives CASQNQASGGREQYF.

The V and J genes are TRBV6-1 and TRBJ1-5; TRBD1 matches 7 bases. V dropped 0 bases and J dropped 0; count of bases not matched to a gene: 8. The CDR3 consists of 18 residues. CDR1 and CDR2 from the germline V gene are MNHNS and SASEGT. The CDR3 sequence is CASSEAVGQKYSNQPQHF. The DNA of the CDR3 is TGTGCCAGCAGTGAAGCAGTGGGACAGAAATATAGCAATCAGCCCCAGCATTTT.

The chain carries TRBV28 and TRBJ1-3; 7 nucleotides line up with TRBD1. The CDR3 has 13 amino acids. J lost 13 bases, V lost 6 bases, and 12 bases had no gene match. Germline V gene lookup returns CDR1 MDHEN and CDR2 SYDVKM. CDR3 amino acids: CASSLDRVEGIYF. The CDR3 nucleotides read TGTGCCAGCAGCCTCGACAGGGTTGAGGGGATATATTTT.

CDR3 region: CASSLSSVGTGELFF. The CDR3 DNA reads as TGTGCCAGCAGTTTATCAAGCGTTGGCACCGGGGAGCTGTTTTTT. The chain uses TRBV28 and TRBJ2-2; D remains ambiguous. Between the trimmed V and J ends, which lost 1 base and 4 bases, there was a span of 10 bases. The CDR3 spans 15 residues. Germline V gene sequence: CDR1 MDHEN, CDR2 SYDVKM.

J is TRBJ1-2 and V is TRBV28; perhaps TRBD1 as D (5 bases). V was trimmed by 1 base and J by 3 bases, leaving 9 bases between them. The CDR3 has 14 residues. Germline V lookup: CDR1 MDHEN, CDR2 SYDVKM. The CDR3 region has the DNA TGTGCCAGCAGTTTATCGGGGGGGTACTATGGCTACACCTTC. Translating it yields CASSLSGGYYGYTF.

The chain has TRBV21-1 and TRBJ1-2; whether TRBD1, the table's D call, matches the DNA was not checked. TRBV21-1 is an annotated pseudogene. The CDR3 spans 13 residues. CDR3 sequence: CASSTGTTYGYTF. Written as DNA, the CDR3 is TGTGCCAGCAGCACCGGGACAACTTATGGCTACACCTTC.

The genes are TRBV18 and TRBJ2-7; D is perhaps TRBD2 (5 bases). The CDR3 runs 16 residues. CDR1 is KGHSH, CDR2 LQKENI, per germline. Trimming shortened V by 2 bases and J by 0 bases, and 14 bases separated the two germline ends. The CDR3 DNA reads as TGTGCCAGCTCACCATTAAGCGGTCAAAGCTCCTACGAGCAGTACTTC. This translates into CASSPLSGQSSYEQYF.

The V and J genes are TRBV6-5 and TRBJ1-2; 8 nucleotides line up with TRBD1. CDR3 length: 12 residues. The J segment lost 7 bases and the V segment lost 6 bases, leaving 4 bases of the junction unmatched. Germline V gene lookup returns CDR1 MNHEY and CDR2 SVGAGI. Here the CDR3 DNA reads TGTGCCAGCAGCTCCGGACAGGGTGGCTACACCTTC. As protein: CASSSGQGGYTF.

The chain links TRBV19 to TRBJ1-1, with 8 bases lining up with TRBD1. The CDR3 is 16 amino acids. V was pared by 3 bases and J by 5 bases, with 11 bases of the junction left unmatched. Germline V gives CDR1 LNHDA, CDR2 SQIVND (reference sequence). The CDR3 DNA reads TGTGCCAGTAGTATGCGGCAGACAGGGGTGAGGACTGAAGCTTTCTTT. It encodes CASSMRQTGVRTEAFF.

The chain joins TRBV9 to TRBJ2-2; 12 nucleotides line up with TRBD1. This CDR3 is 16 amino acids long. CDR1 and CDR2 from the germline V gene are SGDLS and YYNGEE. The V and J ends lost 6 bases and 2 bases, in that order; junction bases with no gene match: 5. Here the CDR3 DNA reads TGTGCCAGCACCGGGACAGGGGGCGGTAACACCGGGGAGCTGTTTTTT. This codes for CASTGTGGGNTGELFF.

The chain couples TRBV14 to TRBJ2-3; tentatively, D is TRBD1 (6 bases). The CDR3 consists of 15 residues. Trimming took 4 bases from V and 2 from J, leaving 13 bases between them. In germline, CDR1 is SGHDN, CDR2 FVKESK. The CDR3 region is CASSRNRAATDTQYF. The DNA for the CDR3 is TGTGCCAGCAGCCGTAACAGGGCAGCCACAGATACGCAGTATTTT.

The CDR3 sequence: CASSFPARGMDTIYF. The CDR3 region has the DNA TGTGCCAGCAGCTTCCCGGCCAGGGGTATGGACACCATATATTTT. This chain connects TRBV7-9 to TRBJ1-3; weak D call: TRBD1 (6 bases). The CDR3 has 15 residues. Germline V gene sequence: CDR1 SEHNR, CDR2 FQNEAQ (reference sequence). V shed 3 bases and J shed 8 bases, with 17 bases lying between them.

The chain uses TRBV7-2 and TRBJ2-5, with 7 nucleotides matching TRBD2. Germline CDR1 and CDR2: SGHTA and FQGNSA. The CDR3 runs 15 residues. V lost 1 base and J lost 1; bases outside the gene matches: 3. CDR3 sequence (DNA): TGTGCCAGCAGCTTAGGAGCGGGACCCCAAGAGACCCAGTACTTC. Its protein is CASSLGAGPQETQYF.

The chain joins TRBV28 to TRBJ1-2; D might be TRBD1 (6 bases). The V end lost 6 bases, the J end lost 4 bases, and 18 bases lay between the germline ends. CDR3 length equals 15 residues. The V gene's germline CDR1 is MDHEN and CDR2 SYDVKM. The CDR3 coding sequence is TGTGCCAGCAGCCTACGGACAGATCGAGGCTATGGCTACACCTTC. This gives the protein CASSLRTDRGYGYTF.

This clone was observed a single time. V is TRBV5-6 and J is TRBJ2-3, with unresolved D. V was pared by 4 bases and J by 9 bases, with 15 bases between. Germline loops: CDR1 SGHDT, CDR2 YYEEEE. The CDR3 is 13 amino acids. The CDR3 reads CASSRTTESTQYF. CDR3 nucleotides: TGTGCCAGCAGCAGAACGACGGAGTCGACGCAGTATTTT.

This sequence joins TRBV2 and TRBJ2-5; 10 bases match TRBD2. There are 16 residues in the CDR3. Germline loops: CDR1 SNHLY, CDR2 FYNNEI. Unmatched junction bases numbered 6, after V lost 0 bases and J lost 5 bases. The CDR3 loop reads CASSEASPLAGETQYF. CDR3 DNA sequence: TGTGCCAGCAGTGAAGCGTCCCCACTAGCGGGGGAGACCCAGTACTTC.

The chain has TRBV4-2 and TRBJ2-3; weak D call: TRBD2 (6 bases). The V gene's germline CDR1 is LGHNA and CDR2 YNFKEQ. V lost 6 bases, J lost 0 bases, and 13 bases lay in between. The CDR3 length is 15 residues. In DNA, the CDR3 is TGTGCCAGCAGTTACACCGGGACTAGCACAGATACGCAGTATTTT. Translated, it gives CASSYTGTSTDTQYF.

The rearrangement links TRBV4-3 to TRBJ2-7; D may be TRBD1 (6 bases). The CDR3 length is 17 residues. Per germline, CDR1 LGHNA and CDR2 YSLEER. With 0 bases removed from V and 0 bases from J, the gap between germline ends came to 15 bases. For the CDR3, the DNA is TGCGCCAGCAGCCAAGATTTGGGGGCCCCGGCCTCCTACGAGCAGTACTTC. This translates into CASSQDLGAPASYEQYF.

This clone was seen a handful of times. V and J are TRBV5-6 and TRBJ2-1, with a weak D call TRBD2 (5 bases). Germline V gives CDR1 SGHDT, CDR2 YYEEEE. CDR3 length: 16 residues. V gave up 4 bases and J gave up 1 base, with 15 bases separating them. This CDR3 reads CASSPVSGSSYNEQFF. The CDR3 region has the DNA TGTGCCAGCAGCCCTGTCAGCGGTTCTTCCTACAATGAGCAGTTCTTC.

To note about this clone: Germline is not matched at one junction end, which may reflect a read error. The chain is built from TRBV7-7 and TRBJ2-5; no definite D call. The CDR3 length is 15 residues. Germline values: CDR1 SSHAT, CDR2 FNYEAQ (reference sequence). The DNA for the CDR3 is TGTGCTAGCAGCGCCTTTGAGACTGAGCTAGAGACCCAGTACTTC. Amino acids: CASSAFETELETQYF. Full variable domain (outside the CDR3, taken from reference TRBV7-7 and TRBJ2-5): GAGVSQSPRYKVTKRGQDVTLRCDPISSHATLYWYQQALGQGPEFLTYFNYEAQPDKSGLPSDRFSAERPEGSISTLTIQRTEQRDSAMYRCASSAFETELETQYFGPGTRLLVL.

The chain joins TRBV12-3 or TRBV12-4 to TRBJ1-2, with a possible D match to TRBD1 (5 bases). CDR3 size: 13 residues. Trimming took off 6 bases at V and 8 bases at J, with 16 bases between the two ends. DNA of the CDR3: TGTGCCAGCAGCCCCGGGGGATTCAACGGCTACACCTTC. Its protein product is CASSPGGFNGYTF.

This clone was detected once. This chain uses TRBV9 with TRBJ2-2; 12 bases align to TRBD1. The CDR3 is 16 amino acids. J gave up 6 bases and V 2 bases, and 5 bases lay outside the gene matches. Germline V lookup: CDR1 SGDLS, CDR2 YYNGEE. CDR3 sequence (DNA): TGTGCCAGCAGCGTCCGTGGGACAGGGGGCGCCGGGGAGCTGTTTTTT. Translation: CASSVRGTGGAGELFF.

The CDR3 spells CASSPRADNNQPQHF. The CDR3, as DNA: TGTGCCAGCTCACCAAGGGCGGACAACAATCAGCCCCAGCATTTT. This chain joins TRBV18 and TRBJ1-5; a possible D gene is TRBD1 (5 bases). V was shortened by 2 bases and J by 3 bases, with 11 bases between the two germline ends. The CDR3 length is 15 residues. CDR1 is KGHSH and CDR2 is LQKENI in the germline V gene.